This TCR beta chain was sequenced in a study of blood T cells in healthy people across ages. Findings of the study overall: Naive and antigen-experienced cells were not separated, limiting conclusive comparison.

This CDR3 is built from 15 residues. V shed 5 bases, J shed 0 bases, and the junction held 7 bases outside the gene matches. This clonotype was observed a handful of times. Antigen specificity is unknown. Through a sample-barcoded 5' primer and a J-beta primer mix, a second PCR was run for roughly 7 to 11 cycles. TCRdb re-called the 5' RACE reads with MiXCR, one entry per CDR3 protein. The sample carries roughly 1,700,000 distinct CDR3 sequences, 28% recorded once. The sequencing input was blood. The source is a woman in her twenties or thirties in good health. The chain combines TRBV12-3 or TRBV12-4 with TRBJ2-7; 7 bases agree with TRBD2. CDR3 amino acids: CASSAGTKDSYEQYF. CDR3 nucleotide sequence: TGTGCCAGCAGTGCCGGGACTAAGGACTCCTACGAGCAGTACTTC.